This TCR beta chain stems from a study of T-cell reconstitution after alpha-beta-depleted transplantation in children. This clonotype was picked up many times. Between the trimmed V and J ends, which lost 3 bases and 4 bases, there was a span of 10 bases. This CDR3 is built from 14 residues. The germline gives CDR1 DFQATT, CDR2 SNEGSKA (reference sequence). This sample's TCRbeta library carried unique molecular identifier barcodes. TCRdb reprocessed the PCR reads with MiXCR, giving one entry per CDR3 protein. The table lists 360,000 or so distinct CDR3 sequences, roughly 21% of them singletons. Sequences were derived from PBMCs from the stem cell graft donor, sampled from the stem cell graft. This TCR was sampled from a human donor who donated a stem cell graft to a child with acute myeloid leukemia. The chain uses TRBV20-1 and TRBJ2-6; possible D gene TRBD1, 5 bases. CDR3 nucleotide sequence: TGCAGTGCTAGGACAGTCACCGGGGCCAACGTCCTGACTTTC. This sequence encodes CSARTVTGANVLTF.